This T cell receptor beta chain was observed in a study of chemoradiotherapy in HPV16-positive cancers. Study background: Functional T-cell assays on a couple of HPV16-positive patients' cells defined candidate HPV-specific clones and common TCR motifs.

Sequencing was performed with immunoSEQ multiplex PCR; in TCRdb, only in-frame clones are kept and a portion is missing. The sample consists of around 5,400 clones, around 84% of them appearing once. Trimming left V 3 bases short and J 7 bases short, with 21 bases between. The CDR3 sequence is 15 residues long. The germline V gene encodes CDR1 GTSNPN and CDR2 SVGIG (reference sequence). Repeated repertoire sampling spanned the course of chemoradiotherapy. Specimen: tumor tissue, collected from a patient who underwent chemoradiotherapy. V usage is TRBV30 and J usage is TRBJ1-1; TRBD1 is a possible D gene (6 bases). The clonotype originates from a human donor with HPV-associated anogenital cancer. The CDR3, as DNA: TGTGCCTGGAGGGAGAAACGAGGGGGTGGTGGTGAAGCTTTCTTT. It yields the protein CAWREKRGGGGEAFF.